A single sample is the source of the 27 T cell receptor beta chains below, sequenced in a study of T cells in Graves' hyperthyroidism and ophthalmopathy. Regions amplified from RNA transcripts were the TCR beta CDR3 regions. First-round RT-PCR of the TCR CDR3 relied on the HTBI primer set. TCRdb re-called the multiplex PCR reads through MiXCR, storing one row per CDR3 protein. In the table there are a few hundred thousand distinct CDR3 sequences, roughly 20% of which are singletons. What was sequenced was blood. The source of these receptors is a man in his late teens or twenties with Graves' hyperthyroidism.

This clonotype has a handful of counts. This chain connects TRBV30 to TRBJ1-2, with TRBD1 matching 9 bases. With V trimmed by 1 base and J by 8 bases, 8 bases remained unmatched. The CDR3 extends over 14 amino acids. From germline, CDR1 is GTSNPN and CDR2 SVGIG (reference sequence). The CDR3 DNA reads TGTGCCTGGAGTGACCCGGGACAGGGATACGGCTACACCTTC. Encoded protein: CAWSDPGQGYGYTF.

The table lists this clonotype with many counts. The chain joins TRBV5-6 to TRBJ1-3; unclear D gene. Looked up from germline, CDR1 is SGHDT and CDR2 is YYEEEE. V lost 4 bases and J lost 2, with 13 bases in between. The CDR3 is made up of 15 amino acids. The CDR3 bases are TGTGCCAGCAGCCAGCCCGGACGGACTGGAAACACCATATATTTT. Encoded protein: CASSQPGRTGNTIYF.

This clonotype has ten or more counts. The DNA of the CDR3 is TGTGCCATCCGTTCCAGTCGGGACCTTCTGTCAGCTTTCTTT. Translation gives CAIRSSRDLLSAFF. The chain carries TRBV10-3 and TRBJ1-1; maybe TRBD1 (5 bases). This CDR3 contains 14 residues. The V end was cut by 8 bases, the J end by 10 bases, with 23 bases between. From germline, CDR1 is ENHRY and CDR2 SYGVKD.

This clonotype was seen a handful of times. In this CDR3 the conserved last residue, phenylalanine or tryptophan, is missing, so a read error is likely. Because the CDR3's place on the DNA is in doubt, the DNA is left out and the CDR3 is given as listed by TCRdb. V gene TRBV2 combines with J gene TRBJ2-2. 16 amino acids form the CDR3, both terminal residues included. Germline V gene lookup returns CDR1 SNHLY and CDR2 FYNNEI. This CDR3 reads CASSGQGFWDTGELCL.

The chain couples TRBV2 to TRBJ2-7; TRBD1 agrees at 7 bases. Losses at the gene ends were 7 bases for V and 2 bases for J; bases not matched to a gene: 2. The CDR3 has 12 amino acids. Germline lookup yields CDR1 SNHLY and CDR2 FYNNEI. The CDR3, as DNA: TGTGCCAGCATACAGGGGACCTACGAGCAGTACTTC. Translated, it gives CASIQGTYEQYF.

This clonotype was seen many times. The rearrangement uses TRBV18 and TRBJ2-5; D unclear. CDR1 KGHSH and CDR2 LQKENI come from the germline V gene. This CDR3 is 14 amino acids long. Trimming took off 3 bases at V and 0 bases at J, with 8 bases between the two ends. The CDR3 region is CASSPRWDQETQYF. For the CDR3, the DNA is TGTGCCAGCTCACCCAGGTGGGACCAAGAGACCCAGTACTTC.

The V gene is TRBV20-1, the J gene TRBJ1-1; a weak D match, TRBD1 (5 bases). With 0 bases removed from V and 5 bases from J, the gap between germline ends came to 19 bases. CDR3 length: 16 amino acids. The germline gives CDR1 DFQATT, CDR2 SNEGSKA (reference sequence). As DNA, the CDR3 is TGCAGTGCTAGAGATTCCCGCAGGGTAAGATGGACTGAAGCTTTCTTT. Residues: CSARDSRRVRWTEAFF.

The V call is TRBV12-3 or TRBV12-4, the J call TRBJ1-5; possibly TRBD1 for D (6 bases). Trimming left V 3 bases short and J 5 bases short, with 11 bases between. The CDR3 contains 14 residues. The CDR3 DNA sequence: TGTGCCAGCAGTTTCGGGGGGGCGGATCAGCCCCAGCATTTT. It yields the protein CASSFGGADQPQHF.

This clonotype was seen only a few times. The CDR3 loop reads CASSQRQSNQPQHF. CDR3 DNA: TGTGCCAGCAGCCAACGACAGAGCAATCAGCCCCAGCATTTT. This chain connects TRBV3-1 to TRBJ1-5, with D perhaps matching TRBD1 (5 bases). Per the germline V gene, CDR1 is LGHDT and CDR2 is YNNKEL (reference sequence). The length of the CDR3 is 14 residues. Between the trimmed V and J ends, which lost 2 bases and 1 base, there was a span of 6 bases.

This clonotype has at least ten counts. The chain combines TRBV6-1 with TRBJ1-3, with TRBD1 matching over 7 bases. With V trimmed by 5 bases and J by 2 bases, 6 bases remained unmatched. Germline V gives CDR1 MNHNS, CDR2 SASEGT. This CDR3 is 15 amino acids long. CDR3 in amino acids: CASSMDRTPGNTIYF. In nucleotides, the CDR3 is TGTGCCAGCAGTATGGACAGGACGCCTGGAAACACCATATATTTT.

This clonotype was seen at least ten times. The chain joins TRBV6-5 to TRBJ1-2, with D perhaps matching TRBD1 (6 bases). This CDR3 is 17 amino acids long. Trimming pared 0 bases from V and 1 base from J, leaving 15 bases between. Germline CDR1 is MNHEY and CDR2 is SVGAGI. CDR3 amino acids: CASSYSLPGRGNYGYTF. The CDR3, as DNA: TGTGCCAGCAGTTACTCGTTACCCGGCAGGGGTAACTATGGCTACACCTTC.

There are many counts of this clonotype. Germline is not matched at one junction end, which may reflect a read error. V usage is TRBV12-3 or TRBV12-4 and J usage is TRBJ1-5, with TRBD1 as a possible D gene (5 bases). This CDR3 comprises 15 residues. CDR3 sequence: CASRLGVYSNQPQHF. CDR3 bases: TGTGCCAGCAGATTAGGGGTTTATAGCAATCAGCCCCAGCATTTT.

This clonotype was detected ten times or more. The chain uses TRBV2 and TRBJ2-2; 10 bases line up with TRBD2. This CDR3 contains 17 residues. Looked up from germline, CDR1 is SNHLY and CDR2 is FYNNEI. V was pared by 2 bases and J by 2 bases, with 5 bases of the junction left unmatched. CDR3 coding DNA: TGTGCCAGCAGTGAAAGCGGACTAGCGGTTAACACCGGGGAGCTGTTTTTT. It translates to CASSESGLAVNTGELFF.

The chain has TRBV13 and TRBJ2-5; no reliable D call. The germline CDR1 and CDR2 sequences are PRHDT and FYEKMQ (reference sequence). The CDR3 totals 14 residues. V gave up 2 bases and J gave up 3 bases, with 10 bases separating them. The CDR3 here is CASSLSSYEETQYF. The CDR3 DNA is TGTGCCAGCAGCTTAAGCTCTTACGAAGAGACCCAGTACTTC.

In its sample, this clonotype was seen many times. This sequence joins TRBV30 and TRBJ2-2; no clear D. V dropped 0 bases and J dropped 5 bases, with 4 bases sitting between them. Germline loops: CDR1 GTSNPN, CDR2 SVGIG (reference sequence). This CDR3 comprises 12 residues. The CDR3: CAWSVLTGELFF. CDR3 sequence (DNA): TGTGCCTGGAGTGTGTTGACCGGGGAGCTGTTTTTT.

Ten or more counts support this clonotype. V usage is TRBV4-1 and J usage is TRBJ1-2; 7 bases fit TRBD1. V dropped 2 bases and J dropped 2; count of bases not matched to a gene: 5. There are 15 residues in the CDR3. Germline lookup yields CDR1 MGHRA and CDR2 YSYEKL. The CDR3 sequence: CASSQLWDSNYGYTF. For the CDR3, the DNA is TGCGCCAGCAGCCAACTCTGGGACAGCAACTATGGCTACACCTTC.

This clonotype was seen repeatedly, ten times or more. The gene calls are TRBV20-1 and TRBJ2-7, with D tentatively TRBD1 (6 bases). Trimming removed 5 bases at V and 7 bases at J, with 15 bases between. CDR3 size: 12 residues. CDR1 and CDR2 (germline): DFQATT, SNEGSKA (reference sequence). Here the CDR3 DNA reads TGCAGTGCTGGACAGCCCCAGAGGGAGCAGTACTTC. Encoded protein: CSAGQPQREQYF.

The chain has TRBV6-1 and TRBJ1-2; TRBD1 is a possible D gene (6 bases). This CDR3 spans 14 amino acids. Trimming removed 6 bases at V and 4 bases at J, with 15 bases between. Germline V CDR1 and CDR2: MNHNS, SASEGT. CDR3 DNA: TGTGCCAGCAGGCCGGGGGGCGCATTCTATGGCTACACCTTC. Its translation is CASRPGGAFYGYTF.

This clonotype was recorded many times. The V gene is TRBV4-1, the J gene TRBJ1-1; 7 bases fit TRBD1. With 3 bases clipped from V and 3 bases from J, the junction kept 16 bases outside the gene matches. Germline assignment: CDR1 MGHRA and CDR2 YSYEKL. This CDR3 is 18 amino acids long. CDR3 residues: CASSHPRNRGQGDTEAFF. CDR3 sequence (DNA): TGCGCCAGCAGCCATCCTAGAAATAGGGGGCAAGGAGACACTGAAGCTTTCTTT.

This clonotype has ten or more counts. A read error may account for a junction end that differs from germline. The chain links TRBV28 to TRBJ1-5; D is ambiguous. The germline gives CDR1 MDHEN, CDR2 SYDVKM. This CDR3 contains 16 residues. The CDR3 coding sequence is TGTGCCAGCAGTCCATGGGTCGGAGGACGGAATCAGTCCCAGCATTTT. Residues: CASSPWVGGRNQSQHF.

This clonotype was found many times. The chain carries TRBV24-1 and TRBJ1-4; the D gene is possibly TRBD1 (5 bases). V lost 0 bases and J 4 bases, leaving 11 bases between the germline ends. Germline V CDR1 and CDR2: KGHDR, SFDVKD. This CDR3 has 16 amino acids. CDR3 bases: TGTGCCACCAGTGATTTGGGGGCAAGCGGTAATGAAAAACTGTTTTTT. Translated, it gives CATSDLGASGNEKLFF.

The CDR3 DNA is TGTGCCTGGAGCTTGGGCAGGAACTATGGCTACACCTTC. Its translation is CAWSLGRNYGYTF. The J gene is TRBJ1-2, the V gene TRBV30; D gene uncertain. This CDR3 has 13 amino acids. The germline V gene encodes CDR1 GTSNPN and CDR2 SVGIG (reference sequence). V lost 3 bases and J lost 2, with 10 bases in between.

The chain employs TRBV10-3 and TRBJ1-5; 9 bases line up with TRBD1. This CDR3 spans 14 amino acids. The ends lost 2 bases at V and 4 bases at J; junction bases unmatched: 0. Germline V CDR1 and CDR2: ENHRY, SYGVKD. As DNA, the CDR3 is TGTGCCATCAGTGAGGGACAGGGGAATCAGCCCCAGCATTTT. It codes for CAISEGQGNQPQHF.

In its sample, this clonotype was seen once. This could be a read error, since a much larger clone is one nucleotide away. In DNA form, the CDR3 reads TGTGCCAGCAGCCTTCCTAGAAAGGATCGCTCCTACGGGCAGTACTTC. Its translation is CASSLPRKDRSYGQYF. J is TRBJ2-7 and V is TRBV11-3, with D hard to call. In germline, CDR1 is SGHNT, CDR2 YENEEA. The CDR3 runs to 16 residues.

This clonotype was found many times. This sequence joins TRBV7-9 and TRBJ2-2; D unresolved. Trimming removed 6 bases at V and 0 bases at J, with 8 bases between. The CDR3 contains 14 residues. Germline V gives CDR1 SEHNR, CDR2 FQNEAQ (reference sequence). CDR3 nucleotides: TGTGCCAGCAGGACCCACTCGAACACCGGGGAGCTGTTTTTT. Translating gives CASRTHSNTGELFF. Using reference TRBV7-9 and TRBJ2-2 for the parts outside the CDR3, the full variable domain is DTGVSQNPRHKITKRGQNVTFRCDPISEHNRLYWYRQTLGQGPEFLTYFQNEAQLEKSRLLSDRFSAERPKGSFSTLEIQRTEQGDSAMYLCASRTHSNTGELFFGEGSRLTVL.

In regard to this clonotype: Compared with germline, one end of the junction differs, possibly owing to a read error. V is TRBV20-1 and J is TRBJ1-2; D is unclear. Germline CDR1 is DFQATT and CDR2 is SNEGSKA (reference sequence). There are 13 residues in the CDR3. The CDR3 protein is CIAKAWTVYGYTF. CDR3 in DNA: TGCATTGCTAAAGCTTGGACGGTTTATGGCTACACCTTC.

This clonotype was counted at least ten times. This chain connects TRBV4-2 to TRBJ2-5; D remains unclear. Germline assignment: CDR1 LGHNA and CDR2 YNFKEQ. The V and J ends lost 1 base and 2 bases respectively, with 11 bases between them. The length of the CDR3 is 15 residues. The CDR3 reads CASSQAHSKQETQYF. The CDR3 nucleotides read TGTGCCAGCAGCCAAGCCCACAGCAAGCAAGAGACCCAGTACTTC.